This T cell receptor (beta chain) was captured in a study of T cell changes during pregnancy in multiple sclerosis. TCRdb's copy holds only in-frame clones and misses some; the assay was immunoSEQ multiplex PCR. The sample consists of roughly 99,000 clones, about 92% of them appearing once. Trimming left V 0 bases short and J 9 bases short, with 16 bases between. In germline, CDR1 is SGHRS, CDR2 YFSETQ. The CDR3 consists of 15 residues. This clonotype was sampled from a female donor in good health, enrolled as a control in a pregnancy study. The V gene is TRBV5-1, the J gene TRBJ2-1; D might be TRBD1 (5 bases). Sequenced here: peripheral blood, sampled after pregnancy. The CDR3 region has the DNA TGCGCCAGCAGCTTGGGAAGAGCCTCAAGGGGTGAGCAGTTCTTC. Its protein is CASSLGRASRGEQFF.